These 21 T cell receptor beta chains share one sample of origin, sequenced in a study of T cells in women clearing cervical HPV infection. Some clones are missing from TCRdb's copy, which holds only in-frame ones; the method was immunoSEQ multiplex PCR. The sample spans some 30,000 clones; the ten largest clones claim 6.5% to 8%. Sequencing was done on a sample of blood buffy coat. The receptor set was obtained from a woman between 18 and 70 years old with a cervical HPV16 infection that either progressed to CIN3+ or cleared (not recorded which).

With regard to this clone: The read falls 3 residues short of the CDR3 end, and the missing part is taken from the germline J gene. V gene TRBV20-1 combines with J gene TRBJ2-7; D gene unclear. From germline, CDR1 is DFQATT and CDR2 SNEGSKA (reference sequence). This CDR3 has 13 residues. V was pared by 5 bases and J by 3 bases, with 14 bases between. Partial CDR3 DNA: TGCAGTGCTTATAGTAGAACCCTCTACGAG. It yields the protein CSAYSRTLYE. The full CDR3 protein reads CSAYSRTLYEQYF.

Comment on this clone: Read sequence stops 3 residues before the CDR3 end, and the germline J gene provides the missing end. The chain recombines TRBV3-1 (or the pseudogene TRBV3-2) with TRBJ2-3; unclear D gene. Germline CDR1 reads LGHDT; CDR2 reads YNNKEL (reference sequence). Trimming stripped 3 bases from V and 1 base from J, with 14 bases between. The CDR3 extends over 16 amino acids. The sequenced part of the CDR3 DNA is TGTGCCAGCAGCCATGACACCCCGTGGGGCACAGATACG. Translated, it gives CASSHDTPWGTDT. The full CDR3 sequence reads CASSHDTPWGTDTQYF.

In the case of this clone: With the read ending 3 residues before the CDR3 end, the germline J gene is used to fill in that end. The chain carries TRBV19 and TRBJ1-5; D not resolved. Germline CDR1 LNHDA, CDR2 SQIVND (reference sequence). Trimming removed 2 bases at V and 4 bases at J, with 9 bases between. There are 14 residues in the CDR3. The CDR3 loop is CASSISRGNQPQHF. The DNA read from the CDR3 is TGTGCCAGTAGTATATCTCGCGGGAATCAGCCC.

About this clone: The read terminates 3 residues ahead of where the CDR3 ends, so the germline J gene completes it. The chain is built from TRBV12-3 or TRBV12-4 and TRBJ2-3; D possibly corresponds to TRBD2 (5 bases). The CDR3 loop spans 15 amino acids. CDR3 DNA, as far as it was read: TGTGCCAGCAGCCCCCGGGGAATAGGGAATCAGCCG. Its protein product is CASSPRGIGNQP. The entire CDR3 protein is CASSPRGIGNQPQYF.

Details on this clone: The read finishes 3 residues shy of the CDR3 end, and the germline J gene is used to complete it. The gene calls are TRBV6-4 and TRBJ1-6, with 7 bases matching TRBD1. Germline V gene data show CDR1 as MRHNA and CDR2 as SNTAGT. With 3 bases clipped from V and 5 bases from J, the junction kept 1 base outside the gene matches. The CDR3 consists of 14 residues. CDR3 DNA (partial): TGTGCCAGCAGTGAGGGGACAGATAATTCACCC. This encodes CASSEGTDNSP. The whole CDR3 sequence is CASSEGTDNSPLHF.

The CDR3 spells CASSARLAGEYNEQFF. Partial CDR3 DNA: TGTGCCAGCAGCGCCCGACTAGCGGGGGAGTACAATGAG. The rearrangement links TRBV2 to TRBJ2-1, with 12 bases aligning to TRBD2. The read gets to within 3 residues of the CDR3 end, and the germline J gene fills in the rest. The CDR3 covers 16 residues. Trimming removed 6 bases from V and 4 bases from J; junction bases left unmatched: 7. Germline V gene data show CDR1 as SNHLY and CDR2 as FYNNEI. Together with reference TRBV2 and TRBJ2-1, the CDR3 gives the full variable domain: EPEVTQTPSHQVTQMGQEVILRCVPISNHLYFYWYRQILGQKVEFLVSFYNNEISEKSEIFDDQFSVERPDGSNFTLKIRSTKLEDSAMYFCASSARLAGEYNEQFFGPGTRLTVL.

As for this clone: One junction end does not reproduce the germline sequence, and a read error may be involved. With the read ending 3 residues before the CDR3 end, the germline J gene is used to fill in that end. The rearrangement uses TRBV7-7 and TRBJ2-1; 9 bases fit TRBD2. The length of the CDR3 is 15 residues. Germline V lookup: CDR1 SSHAT, CDR2 FNYEAQ (reference sequence). CDR3 in amino acids: CASSPSGGIINEQFF. CDR3 DNA (partial): TGTGCTAGCAGCCCCAGCGGGGGGATAATCAATGAG. Full variable domain (missing parts from reference TRBV7-7 and TRBJ2-1): GAGVSQSPRYKVTKRGQDVTLRCDPISSHATLYWYQQALGQGPEFLTYFNYEAQPDKSGLPSDRFSAERPEGSISTLTIQRTEQRDSAMYRCASSPSGGIINEQFFGPGTRLTVL.

In the case of this clone: The CDR3 extends 3 residues past the end of the read, so its final part is completed from the germline J gene. The chain is built from TRBV2 and TRBJ2-5; 9 nucleotides line up with TRBD1. Germline-derived CDR1 and CDR2 are SNHLY and FYNNEI. V lost 11 bases and J lost 5; bases outside the gene matches: 6. CDR3 length: 12 amino acids. CDR3: CAEQGATETQYF. CDR3 DNA (partial): TGTGCCGAACAGGGGGCAACGGAGACC. Together with reference TRBV2 and TRBJ2-5, the CDR3 gives the full variable domain: EPEVTQTPSHQVTQMGQEVILRCVPISNHLYFYWYRQILGQKVEFLVSFYNNEISEKSEIFDDQFSVERPDGSNFTLKIRSTKLEDSAMYFCAEQGATETQYFGPGTRLLVL.

Worth noting for this clone: With the read ending 3 residues before the CDR3 end, the germline J gene is used to fill in that end. This sequence joins TRBV14 and TRBJ2-1; 8 nucleotides agree with TRBD2. Germline CDR1 is SGHDN and CDR2 is FVKESK. V shed 2 bases, J shed 7 bases, and the junction held 7 bases outside the gene matches. The CDR3 totals 15 residues. The CDR3 sequence is CASSQMGRGANEQFF. The DNA read from the CDR3 is TGTGCCAGCAGCCAAATGGGGCGGGGGGCAAATGAG. Using reference TRBV14 and TRBJ2-1 for the parts outside the CDR3, the full variable domain is EAGVTQFPSHSVIEKGQTVTLRCDPISGHDNLYWYRRVMGKEIKFLLHFVKESKQDESGMPNNRFLAERTGGTYSTLKVQPAELEDSGVYFCASSQMGRGANEQFFGPGTRLTVL.

The covered CDR3 bases are TGTGCCAGCAGCCGAATGACAGGGGGCTTTTACGAG. This sequence encodes CASSRMTGGFYE. The CDR3 in full is CASSRMTGGFYEQYF. J is TRBJ2-7 and V is TRBV11-2; 10 bases fit TRBD1. The CDR3 end is not reached by the read, which stops 3 residues before it; the germline J gene fills it in. CDR3 length: 15 residues. V lost 5 bases to trimming and J lost 4 bases; unmatched junction nucleotides: 8. In germline, CDR1 is SGHAT, CDR2 FQNNGV.

As to this clone: The CDR3 end is not reached by the read, which stops 3 residues before it; the germline J gene fills it in. V gene TRBV28 combines with J gene TRBJ1-2, with TRBD1 matching over 8 bases. The germline V gene encodes CDR1 MDHEN and CDR2 SYDVKM. The CDR3 extends over 18 amino acids. CDR3 sequence: CASSLFKTGVSLLRGYTF. The DNA read from the CDR3 is TGTGCCAGCAGTTTATTTAAGACAGGGGTGTCACTATTGAGGGGC.

CDR3 sequence reads: CASSFEGQGNTIYF. The CDR3 bases that were read are TGCGCCAGCAGCTTCGAAGGACAGGGAAACACC. The chain links TRBV5-1 to TRBJ1-3, with D tentatively TRBD1 (6 bases). The CDR3 goes on 3 residues after the read ends, and that part is filled in from the germline J gene. Germline CDR1 SGHRS, CDR2 YFSETQ. V was cut by 2 bases and J by 4 bases, with 10 bases left in between. The CDR3 consists of 14 residues.

On this clone: From the germline J gene comes the end of the CDR3, since the read stops 3 residues before it. V and J are TRBV7-9 and TRBJ2-1; a possible D gene is TRBD1 (6 bases). CDR1 and CDR2 (germline): SEHNR, FQNEAQ (reference sequence). This CDR3 contains 15 residues. The germline V and J ends were trimmed by 8 bases and 7 bases, with 21 bases remaining between them. CDR3 bases read: TGTGCCAGCCACCAGGACAGCATGCCGGGGAATGAG. Translation: CASHQDSMPGNE. The CDR3 in its entirety is CASHQDSMPGNEQFF.

For this clone: The CDR3 is cut off 3 residues early in the read; its end comes from the germline J gene. This chain uses TRBV5-1 with TRBJ1-1; D ambiguous. Germline loops: CDR1 SGHRS, CDR2 YFSETQ. V lost 0 bases, J lost 7 bases, and 10 bases lay in between. The CDR3 consists of 13 residues. The covered CDR3 bases are TGCGCCAGCAGCTTGGCTGGAACTATTGAA. Translation gives CASSLAGTIE. The full CDR3 reads CASSLAGTIEAFF.

Worth noting for this clone: Read sequence stops 3 residues before the CDR3 end, and the germline J gene provides the missing end. The chain is built from TRBV19 and TRBJ2-2, with TRBD1 as a possible D gene (6 bases). CDR3 length: 15 residues. Germline values: CDR1 LNHDA, CDR2 SQIVND (reference sequence). V was pared by 9 bases and J by 2 bases, with 16 bases between. The CDR3 spells CASASGHRNTGELFF. CDR3 DNA, as far as it was read: TGTGCCAGCGCCTCGGGACACAGAAACACCGGGGAG.

Notes on this clone: Read coverage stops 3 residues before the CDR3 terminus; the germline J gene supplies the remainder. This rearrangement joins TRBV20-1 to TRBJ1-2; the D is unclear. From germline, CDR1 is DFQATT and CDR2 SNEGSKA (reference sequence). V lost 4 bases to trimming and J lost 2 bases, with 11 bases between them. CDR3 length: 13 amino acids. This CDR3 is CSATNTRNYGYTF. The covered CDR3 bases are TGCAGTGCTACGAACACTAGGAACTATGGC.

About this clone itself: The read stops 3 residues short of the end of the CDR3; the missing end is completed from the germline J gene. The V gene is TRBV7-9, the J gene TRBJ2-3, with D possibly matching TRBD2 (6 bases). The germline V gene encodes CDR1 SEHNR and CDR2 FQNEAQ (reference sequence). Trimming cost V 10 bases and J 2 bases, with 16 bases left between them. The CDR3 is made up of 14 amino acids. The part of the CDR3 DNA that was read is TGTGCCACCCCGGAGGGCCTCCCCACAGATACG. This translates into CATPEGLPTDT. The whole CDR3 sequence reads CATPEGLPTDTQYF.

Of note for this clone: The missing CDR3 end, 3 residues past where the read stops, is filled in from the germline J gene. The V gene is TRBV18, the J gene TRBJ1-6; TRBD1 agrees at 9 bases. Trimming cost V 3 bases and J 9 bases; bases outside gene matches: 6. The CDR3 is 15 residues long. Germline V gene sequence: CDR1 KGHSH, CDR2 LQKENI. The CDR3 is CASSPGTGRGSPLHF. The covered CDR3 bases are TGTGCCAGCTCACCGGGGACAGGGAGAGGTTCACCC.

Regarding this clone: Read coverage stops 3 residues before the CDR3 terminus; the germline J gene supplies the remainder. This sequence joins TRBV7-8 and TRBJ2-5, with D possibly being TRBD1 (5 bases). Germline V gene data show CDR1 as SGHVS and CDR2 as FQNEAQ. The CDR3 covers 16 residues. Trimming took off 2 bases at V and 3 bases at J, with 16 bases between the two ends. The CDR3 here is CASSLSPGYSEETQYF. The part of the CDR3 DNA that was read is TGTGCCAGCAGCTTATCTCCAGGGTACTCGGAAGAGACC.

On this clone: The read finishes 3 residues shy of the CDR3 end, and the germline J gene is used to complete it. This sequence joins TRBV6-4 and TRBJ2-1, with 11 bases lining up with TRBD2. The germline CDR1 and CDR2 sequences are MRHNA and SNTAGT. Unmatched junction bases numbered 7, after V lost 6 bases and J lost 6 bases. The CDR3 runs to 15 residues. The CDR3 loop reads CASSELAGEFNEQFF. The sequenced CDR3 bases are TGTGCCAGCAGCGAACTAGCGGGAGAATTCAATGAG.

In the case of this clone: Read coverage stops 3 residues before the CDR3 terminus; the germline J gene supplies the remainder. The chain has TRBV7-9 and TRBJ1-2; 8 nucleotides align to TRBD1. Germline CDR1 SEHNR, CDR2 FQNEAQ (reference sequence). This CDR3 is built from 14 residues. CDR3 DNA (partial): TGTGCCAGCAGCTTGCAGGGACAGGCCTACGAC. It specifies CASSLQGQAYD. The whole CDR3 sequence is CASSLQGQAYDYTF.